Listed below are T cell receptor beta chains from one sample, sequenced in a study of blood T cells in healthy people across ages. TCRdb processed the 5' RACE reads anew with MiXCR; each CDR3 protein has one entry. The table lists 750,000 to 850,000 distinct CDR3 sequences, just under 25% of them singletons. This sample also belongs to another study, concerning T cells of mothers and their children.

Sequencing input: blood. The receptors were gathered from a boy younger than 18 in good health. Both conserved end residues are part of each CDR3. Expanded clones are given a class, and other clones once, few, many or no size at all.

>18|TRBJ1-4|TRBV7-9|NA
CASGSSRGQTATNEKLFF
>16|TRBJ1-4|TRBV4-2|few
CASSQDLRQGGEKLFF
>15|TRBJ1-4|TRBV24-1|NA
CATSAGGAGNEKLFF
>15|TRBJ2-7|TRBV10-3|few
CAISESTSGDYEQYF
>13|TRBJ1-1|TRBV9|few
CASSVGTQDEAFF
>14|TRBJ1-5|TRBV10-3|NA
CAISVGIGEQPQHF
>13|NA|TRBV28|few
CASSSASTYEQYF
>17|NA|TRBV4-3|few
CASSQDLLTGGRSEQYF
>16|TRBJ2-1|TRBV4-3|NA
CASSQGAGQGVNEQFF
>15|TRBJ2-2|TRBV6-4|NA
CASSARGDDTGELFF
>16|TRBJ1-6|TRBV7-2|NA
CASSSRGGLSNSPLHF
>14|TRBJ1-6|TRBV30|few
CAWSAGQGTSPLHF
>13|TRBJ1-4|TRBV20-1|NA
CSALTGWDEKLFF
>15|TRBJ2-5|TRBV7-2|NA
CASSLFGTSEETQYF
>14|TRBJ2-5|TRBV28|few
CASSLRRPVVTQYF
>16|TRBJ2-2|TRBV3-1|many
CASSQESIGFAGELFF
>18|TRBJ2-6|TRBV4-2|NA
CASSQDPRGEGGANVLTF
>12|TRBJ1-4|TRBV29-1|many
CSVVGLNEKLFF
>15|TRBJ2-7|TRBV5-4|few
CASSTGTVASYEQYF
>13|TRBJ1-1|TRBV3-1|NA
CASGGLMNTEAFF
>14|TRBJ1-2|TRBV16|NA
CASSQSSQGRGYTF
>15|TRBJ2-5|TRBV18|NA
CASSPSGLEAETQYF
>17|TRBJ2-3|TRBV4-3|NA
CASSQDPSGRNTDTQYF
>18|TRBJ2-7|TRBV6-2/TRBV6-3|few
CASSPPSPRQGRPYEQYF
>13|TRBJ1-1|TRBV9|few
CASSVERNTEAFF
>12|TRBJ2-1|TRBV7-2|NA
CASSLRGREQFF
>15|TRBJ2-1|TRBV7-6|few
CASSSSTYRGDEQFF
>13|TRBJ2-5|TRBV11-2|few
CASSSGQGLSQYF
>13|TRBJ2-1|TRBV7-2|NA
CASSSLAGFGQFF
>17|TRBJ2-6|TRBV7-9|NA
CASSPLDSTSGANVLTF
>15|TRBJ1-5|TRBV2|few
CASSFGGGGEQPQHF
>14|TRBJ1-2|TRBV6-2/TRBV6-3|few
CASSTPVFNYGYTF
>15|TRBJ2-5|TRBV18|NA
CASSPPTGKGETQYF
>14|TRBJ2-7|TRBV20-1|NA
CSGNRDRGSYEQYF
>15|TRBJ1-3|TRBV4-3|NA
CASSQDGLPGNTIYF
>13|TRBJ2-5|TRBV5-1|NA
CASSPYPRETQYF
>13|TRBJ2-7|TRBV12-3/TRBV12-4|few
CASAGDPTIGQYF
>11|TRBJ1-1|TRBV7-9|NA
CAVGEAAEAFF
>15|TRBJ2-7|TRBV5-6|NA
CASSSGGRDNYEQYF
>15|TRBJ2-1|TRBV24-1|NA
CATSDSGSNYNEQFF
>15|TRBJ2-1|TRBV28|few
CASRSRLALHNEQFF
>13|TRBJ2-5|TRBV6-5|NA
CASSRFSTETQYF
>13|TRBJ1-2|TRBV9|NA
CASSADRVGGYTF
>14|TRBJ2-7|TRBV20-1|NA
CSAPLHGDSYEQYF
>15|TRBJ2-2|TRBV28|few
CASSFRLGAGGELFF
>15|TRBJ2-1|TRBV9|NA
CASSEASVSYNEQFF
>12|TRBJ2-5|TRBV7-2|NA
CASSLVTGERYF
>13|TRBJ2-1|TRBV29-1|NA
CSVEETIYNEQFF
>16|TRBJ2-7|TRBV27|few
CASSLSPGQQTSEQYF
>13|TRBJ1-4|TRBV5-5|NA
CASSPRLYEKLFF
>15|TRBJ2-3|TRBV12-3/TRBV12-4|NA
CASVQEDRDTDTQYF
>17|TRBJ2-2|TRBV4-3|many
CASSQGFKQGGTGELFF
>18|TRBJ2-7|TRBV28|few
CASSFPTPHRGASYEQYF
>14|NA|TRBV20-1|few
CSSRPGQGGYEQYF